This TCR beta chain was captured in a study of CD8 T cells in Susac syndrome. Random hexamers were used to reverse transcribe roughly 0.5 to 1 ug of RNA. An immunoSEQ multiplex PCR amplified TCR beta CDR3 over 54 Vbeta and 13 Jbeta. Via MiXCR, TCRdb re-called the immunoSEQ multiplex PCR reads, giving one row per CDR3 protein. The sample includes about 53,000 distinct CDR3 sequences, over 90% of them seen just once. General observations from the study: In total CD8+ repertoires, approximately 15 Susac-specific public clones were found, and CD8+ TEMRA repertoires had roughly five.

On this clonotype itself: Its antigen is as yet unknown.

Trimming took 1 base from V and 8 from J; bases not matched to a gene: 6. Germline CDR1 reads SEHNR; CDR2 reads FQNEAQ (reference sequence). The CDR3 totals 15 residues. The chain has TRBV7-9 and TRBJ2-4, with 9 positions matching TRBD1. The sequenced sample consisted of CD8+ T cells from PBMCs. The receptor was derived from a human donor with Susac syndrome. CDR3 DNA sequence: TGTGCCAGCAGCTTAGTCAGGACAGGGGTCGACATTCAGTACTTC. Translated: CASSLVRTGVDIQYF.